One T cell receptor (beta chain) is described in this entry. Profiled with immunoSEQ multiplex PCR; TCRdb holds only in-frame clones, not every one. The repertoire holds around 980,000 clones, with roughly 74% as singletons. The data were obtained in a study of shared clonotypes between healthy human individuals. This CDR3 is 14 amino acids long. Trimming took 5 bases from V and 1 from J, leaving 11 bases between them. Germline values: CDR1 MNHNS, CDR2 SASEGT. Sequences were obtained from memory CD4+ T cells from PBMCs. Subset here: CD45RA-negative fraction. The TCR originated in a man younger than 30 in good health. Some clones in this sample may be carry-over from other donors' samples. The chain has TRBV6-1 and TRBJ1-1; D is undetermined. CDR3 residues: CASSIWRGNTEAFF. The CDR3 nucleotides read TGTGCCAGCAGTATATGGCGGGGGAACACTGAAGCTTTCTTT.